The rows below give T cell receptor beta chains drawn from one sample of a study of blood T cell repertoires in COVID-19. Sequenced by immunoSEQ multiplex PCR; TCRdb stores in-frame clones only, minus some. The sample includes under 200,000 clones, 83% of them seen just once. The sample taken for sequencing was PBMCs or T cells enriched from blood (not recorded which). Receptors originate from a woman in her forties or fifties who had recovered from COVID-19. The CDR3 runs from the conserved cysteine through the conserved F or W. The D gene is left open where the match is weak. The size field is filled for only some rows; it gives once, few, many or a size class.

few,TRBD1,18,TRBJ2-6,TRBV18,TGTGCCAGCTCCCGAGGACAGGGTCGGTTCTCTGGGGCCAACGTCCTGACTTTC,CASSRGQGRFSGANVLTF
.,TRBD1,14,TRBJ2-1,TRBV7-9,TGTGCCAGCAGCCCGCGGACAGGGATGCCTGAGCAGTTCTTC,CASSPRTGMPEQFF
.,.,13,TRBJ1-1,TRBV7-2,TGTGCCAGCAGCCCGGAAAGACAGGTCGCGGCTTTCTTT,CASSPERQVAAFF
.,TRBD1,15,TRBJ1-6,TRBV9,TGTGCCAGCAGCGTCGGGGACAGGGAAAATTCACCCCTCCACTTT,CASSVGDRENSPLHF
.,.,13,TRBJ1-1,TRBV7-2,TGTGCCAGCAGCCCTTCCCCCGGGGGGGTTGATTTCTTT,CASSPSPGGVDFF
.,.,13,TRBJ2-3,TRBV21-1,TGTGCCAGCAGCACAGGACAGACAGATACGCAGTATTTT,CASSTGQTDTQYF
.,TRBD2,15,TRBJ2-3,TRBV19,TGTGCCAGTAGTGGGTCTAGCGGGTTCACAGATACGCAGTATTTT,CASSGSSGFTDTQYF
few,.,15,TRBJ2-2,TRBV19,TGTGCCAGTACCCCCGGGACACTAAACACCGGGGAGCTGTTTTTT,CASTPGTLNTGELFF
.,.,19,TRBJ1-3,TRBV21-1,TGTGCCAGCAGCAAAAGAGGGATCGGGGGGCCAAGCTCTGGAAACACCATATATTTT,CASSKRGIGGPSSGNTIYF
few,.,14,TRBJ1-2,TRBV27,TGTGCCAGCAGTTTACAGGGGCCCAACTATGGCTACACCTTC,CASSLQGPNYGYTF
.,TRBD1,13,TRBJ1-6,TRBV6-5,TGTGCCAGCAAACAGGGGCATAATTCACCCCTCCACTTT,CASKQGHNSPLHF
.,.,17,TRBJ1-3,TRBV7-2,TGTGCCAGCAGCTTAGCTCTTCTTCAGGGTTACGGAAACACCATATATTTT,CASSLALLQGYGNTIYF
few,.,14,TRBJ2-2,TRBV5-1,TGCGCCAGCTGCGAAGGACAGCCCACCGGGGAGCTGTTTTTT,CASCEGQPTGELFF
.,TRBD1,15,TRBJ1-4,TRBV6-5,TGTGCCAGCAGTTTAACAGGGGGTACAAATGAAAAACTGTTTTTT,CASSLTGGTNEKLFF
once,TRBD2,14,TRBJ2-3,TRBV11-3,TGTGCCAGCAGCTTAGTACTAGCGGGAGACACGCAGTATTTT,CASSLVLAGDTQYF
many,.,14,TRBJ1-2,TRBV12-5,TGTGCTAGTGCCCCGGTAGGGGTAGGCTATGGCTACACCTTC,CASAPVGVGYGYTF
.,.,13,TRBJ1-4,TRBV19,TGTGCCACCTCAGGGAGGGGTAATGAAAAACTGTTTTTT,CATSGRGNEKLFF